These 26 T cell receptor beta chains came from one sample sequenced in a study of shared clonotypes between healthy human individuals. Method: immunoSEQ multiplex PCR; TCRdb's copy keeps in-frame clones and lacks some. The sample includes 550,000 to 800,000 clones, 90% of them seen just once. Sequenced sample: memory CD8+ T cells from PBMCs. The subset is: CD45RO+ cells pooled with CCR7-negative TemRA cells. These receptors all come from a man in his late teens or twenties in good health. Some clones in this sample may be carry-over from other donors' samples.

The chain employs TRBV30 and TRBJ2-5; 8 bases are shared with TRBD2. The DNA matches TRBJ2-7 better at its end, which makes the J call doubtful. Germline V gives CDR1 GTSNPN, CDR2 SVGIG (reference sequence). The CDR3 sequence is 15 residues long. CDR3 amino acids: CAWSTETSANYEQYF. CDR3 nucleotides: TGTGCCTGGAGTACCGAGACTAGCGCGAACTACGAGCAGTACTTC.

This rearrangement joins TRBV4-1 to TRBJ1-1, with D unclear. Germline V lookup: CDR1 MGHRA, CDR2 YSYEKL. CDR3 length equals 14 residues. With 0 bases removed from V and 1 base from J, the gap between germline ends came to 6 bases. Here the CDR3 DNA reads TGCGCCAGCAGCCAAGAGCACAGGAACACTGAAGCTTTCTTT. This sequence encodes CASSQEHRNTEAFF.

V and J are TRBV28 and TRBJ1-2; D not certain. Per germline, CDR1 MDHEN and CDR2 SYDVKM. The CDR3 totals 13 residues. V was clipped by 3 bases and J by 1 base, with 6 bases between them. CDR3 DNA: TGTGCCAGCAGTTTTATTTTTAACTATGGCTACACCTTC. Its translation is CASSFIFNYGYTF.

Comment on this clone: At the DNA level, this CDR3 is encoded by other sequences in the same sample as well. The rearrangement uses TRBV19 and TRBJ2-7, with D uncertain. Trimming removed 0 bases from V and 0 bases from J, with 12 bases in between. Germline-derived CDR1 and CDR2 are LNHDA and SQIVND (reference sequence). CDR3 size: 16 residues. CDR3 sequence: CASSIDGAGNSYEQYF. The CDR3 DNA is TGTGCCAGTAGTATAGATGGAGCAGGAAACTCCTACGAGCAGTACTTC.

The genes are TRBV4-3 and TRBJ2-7, with 10 bases matching TRBD2. Germline loops: CDR1 LGHNA, CDR2 YSLEER. The junction had 8 bases not matched to a gene; V was cut back by 2 bases and J by 4 bases. The CDR3 totals 16 residues. The DNA of the CDR3 is TGCGCCAGCAGCCAAAAGTGGGCTAGCGGGAGTTACGAGCAGTACTTC. Translating gives CASSQKWASGSYEQYF.

The V gene is TRBV30, the J gene TRBJ2-7; 7 nucleotides agree with TRBD2. CDR1 is GTSNPN and CDR2 is SVGIG in the germline V gene (reference sequence). V gave up 1 base and J gave up 4 bases; unmatched junction bases: 10. The CDR3 runs to 15 residues. For the CDR3, the DNA is TGTGCCTGGAGTGCCTCTCTGGGGGGGTTATACGAGCAGTACTTC. This translates into CAWSASLGGLYEQYF.

V is TRBV6-1 and J is TRBJ1-5, with 7 bases matching TRBD1. V shed 5 bases and J 5 bases; nucleotides not matched to a gene: 6. Looked up from germline, CDR1 is MNHNS and CDR2 is SASEGT. This CDR3 comprises 14 residues. The CDR3 here is CASSPGQSHQPQHF. The CDR3 DNA reads TGTGCCAGCAGTCCGGGACAGAGCCATCAGCCCCAGCATTTT.

The rearrangement uses TRBV19 and TRBJ1-1; tentative D call: TRBD1 (6 bases). Trimming left V 2 bases short and J 1 base short, with 17 bases between. Per germline, CDR1 LNHDA and CDR2 SQIVND (reference sequence). There are 17 residues in the CDR3. CDR3 nucleotides: TGTGCCAGTAGTATAAGGGGGGGGGCACCGAGGAACACTGAAGCTTTCTTT. The encoded protein is CASSIRGGAPRNTEAFF.

V gene TRBV28 combines with J gene TRBJ1-3, with D possibly TRBD1 on 5 matching bases. Trimming took 7 bases from V and 3 from J, leaving 16 bases between them. The CDR3 consists of 15 residues. Per germline, CDR1 MDHEN and CDR2 SYDVKM. CDR3 in DNA: TGTGCCAGCACCTTCGGGACCAACAGTGGAAACACCATATATTTT. Its protein product is CASTFGTNSGNTIYF. The whole variable domain, filled in from reference TRBV28 and TRBJ1-3, reads DVKVTQSSRYLVKRTGEKVFLECVQDMDHENMFWYRQDPGLGLRLIYFSYDVKMKEKGDIPEGYSVSREKKERFSLILESASTNQTSMYLCASTFGTNSGNTIYFGEGSWLTVV.

This chain joins TRBV28 and TRBJ1-1; D is possibly TRBD1 (6 bases). The CDR3 is 19 amino acids. V lost 4 bases to trimming and J lost 3 bases, with 27 bases between them. Germline V CDR1 and CDR2: MDHEN, SYDVKM. CDR3 DNA: TGTGCCAGCAGTTACGATAGCCGTACAGGGCGAGGTCGGTACACTGAAGCTTTCTTT. Residues: CASSYDSRTGRGRYTEAFF. Together with reference TRBV28 and TRBJ1-1, the CDR3 gives the full variable domain: DVKVTQSSRYLVKRTGEKVFLECVQDMDHENMFWYRQDPGLGLRLIYFSYDVKMKEKGDIPEGYSVSREKKERFSLILESASTNQTSMYLCASSYDSRTGRGRYTEAFFGQGTRLTVV.

This clone was recorded a few times. This chain uses TRBV19 with TRBJ1-1; the D gene is possibly TRBD1 (6 bases). Germline CDR1 reads LNHDA; CDR2 reads SQIVND (reference sequence). The CDR3 length is 13 residues. Trimming shortened V by 3 bases and J by 4 bases, and 9 bases separated the two germline ends. The CDR3 bases are TGTGCCAGTAGTATGTTCAGGGGCACTGAAGCTTTCTTT. Translation gives CASSMFRGTEAFF.

V usage is TRBV5-4 and J usage is TRBJ1-1, with 11 bases aligning to TRBD1. The junction had 13 bases not matched to a gene; V was cut back by 2 bases and J by 4 bases. CDR3 length: 18 amino acids. The germline V gene encodes CDR1 SGHNT and CDR2 YYREEE (reference sequence). The CDR3 DNA sequence: TGTGCCAGCAGCTTTAATGGACAGGGGGCGCGTAAGGGCACTGAAGCTTTCTTT. This translates into CASSFNGQGARKGTEAFF. Looking up the rest from reference TRBV5-4 and TRBJ1-1 gives the full variable domain: ETGVTQSPTHLIKTRGQQVTLRCSSQSGHNTVSWYQQALGQGPQFIFQYYREEENGRGNFPPRFSGLQFPNYSSELNVNALELDDSALYLCASSFNGQGARKGTEAFFGQGTRLTVV.

The chain recombines TRBV4-1 with TRBJ2-1; maybe TRBD2 (6 bases). The V end lost 0 bases, the J end lost 3 bases, and 12 bases lay between the germline ends. Germline values: CDR1 MGHRA, CDR2 YSYEKL. There are 16 residues in the CDR3. CDR3 nucleotide sequence: TGCGCCAGCAGCCAAGAGGGACTGACGGGCTACAATGAGCAGTTCTTC. As protein: CASSQEGLTGYNEQFF.

This sequence joins TRBV7-9 and TRBJ1-4; D gene ambiguous. V was pared by 6 bases and J by 6 bases, with 14 bases between. Per the germline V gene, CDR1 is SEHNR and CDR2 is FQNEAQ (reference sequence). This CDR3 comprises 14 residues. In DNA form, the CDR3 reads TGTGCCAGCAGGCGTAGCAAGCCGGATGAAAAACTGTTTTTT. Translated, it gives CASRRSKPDEKLFF.

The table lists this clone with a count of one. The J gene is TRBJ1-4, the V gene TRBV4-1, with D uncertain. V lost 2 bases to trimming and J lost 0 bases, with 10 bases between them. Per the germline V gene, CDR1 is MGHRA and CDR2 is YSYEKL. CDR3 length equals 16 residues. This CDR3 reads CASSQFHTTTNEKLFF. Here the CDR3 DNA reads TGCGCCAGCAGCCAATTCCACACCACAACTAATGAAAAACTGTTTTTT.

J is TRBJ2-3 and V is TRBV11-2, with unresolved D. The germline V gene has CDR1 SGHAT and CDR2 FQNNGV. Trimming stripped 3 bases from V and 2 bases from J, with 12 bases between. The CDR3 length is 15 residues. Here the CDR3 reads CASSFLGSHTDTQYF. CDR3 nucleotides: TGTGCCAGCAGCTTCCTCGGTTCTCACACAGATACGCAGTATTTT.

In its sample, this clone was seen once. The V call is TRBV30, the J call TRBJ1-6; D is ambiguous. The CDR3 spans 14 residues. V lost 1 base to trimming and J lost 7 bases, with 11 bases between them. Germline CDR1 is GTSNPN and CDR2 is SVGIG (reference sequence). CDR3 loop: CAWSGGLENSPLHF. The CDR3 region has the DNA TGTGCCTGGAGTGGCGGACTGGAAAATTCACCCCTCCACTTT.

This chain connects TRBV28 to TRBJ1-1; 8 bases fit TRBD1. CDR1 and CDR2 (germline): MDHEN, SYDVKM. This CDR3 spans 13 amino acids. Trimming removed 5 bases from V and 3 bases from J; junction bases left unmatched: 2. CDR3 DNA: TGTGCCAGCAGTGCACAGGGGGACACTGAAGCTTTCTTT. Its translation: CASSAQGDTEAFF.

The chain uses TRBV5-6 and TRBJ1-1, with D unresolved. V was shortened by 3 bases and J by 5 bases, with 26 bases between the two germline ends. CDR3 length: 18 amino acids. In germline, CDR1 is SGHDT, CDR2 YYEEEE. This CDR3 is CASSSSLEGGVGETEAFF. The CDR3 nucleotides are TGTGCCAGCAGCTCGTCACTCGAGGGTGGGGTTGGGGAGACTGAAGCTTTCTTT.

The chain employs TRBV13 and TRBJ2-7; D is possibly TRBD1 or TRBD2 (5 bases each). Trimming cost V 2 bases and J 3 bases, with 14 bases left between them. CDR3 length equals 15 residues. Germline V gene data show CDR1 as PRHDT and CDR2 as FYEKMQ (reference sequence). Here the CDR3 DNA reads TGTGCCAGCAGCTTACTAGGCGGTGGGGGCTACGAGCAGTACTTC. Its translation: CASSLLGGGGYEQYF.

This clone was counted only a few times. The chain employs TRBV4-2 and TRBJ2-1; D is possibly TRBD2 (6 bases). CDR3 length: 14 amino acids. V shed 0 bases and J shed 9 bases, with 12 bases lying between them. Germline CDR1 reads LGHNA; CDR2 reads YNFKEQ. The CDR3 DNA follows: TGTGCCAGCAGCCAAGACCGGGAGTCCCCTGAGCAGTTCTTC. Translating gives CASSQDRESPEQFF.

The gene calls are TRBV5-1 and TRBJ2-7; D uncertain. V was cut by 2 bases and J by 0 bases, with 9 bases left in between. Germline CDR1 and CDR2: SGHRS and YFSETQ. The CDR3 runs 14 residues. The CDR3: CASSFNQFSYEQYF. In DNA, the CDR3 is TGCGCCAGCAGCTTTAACCAATTCTCCTACGAGCAGTACTTC. Drawing the rest from reference TRBV5-1 and TRBJ2-7, the complete variable domain is KAGVTQTPRYLIKTRGQQVTLSCSPISGHRSVSWYQQTPGQGLQFLFEYFSETQRNKGNFPGRFSGRQFSNSRSEMNVSTLELGDSALYLCASSFNQFSYEQYFGPGTRLTVT.

The chain has TRBV27 and TRBJ1-5, with TRBD1 matching over 8 bases. J lost 7 bases, V lost 0 bases, and 20 bases had no gene match. The germline V gene has CDR1 MNHEY and CDR2 SMNVEV (reference sequence). This CDR3 has 20 amino acids. This CDR3 is CASSLSPPIGWQGARQPQHF. CDR3 in DNA: TGTGCCAGCAGTTTATCGCCACCAATCGGGTGGCAGGGGGCGAGACAGCCCCAGCATTTT.

J is TRBJ2-5 and V is TRBV13; D might be TRBD1 (5 bases). There are 17 residues in the CDR3. The V end was cut by 5 bases, the J end by 0 bases, with 19 bases between. Germline CDR1 and CDR2: PRHDT and FYEKMQ (reference sequence). CDR3 loop: CASSRLRLDTDQETQYF. CDR3 sequence (DNA): TGTGCCAGCAGCCGCTTACGACTGGACACCGACCAAGAGACCCAGTACTTC.

This sequence joins TRBV28 and TRBJ2-7; D may be TRBD1 (6 bases). The CDR3 extends over 13 amino acids. Between the trimmed V and J ends, which lost 5 bases and 4 bases, there was a span of 12 bases. Germline-derived CDR1 and CDR2 are MDHEN and SYDVKM. The CDR3 is CASSRRGVYEQYF. In DNA, the CDR3 is TGTGCCAGCAGTCGCAGGGGTGTGTACGAGCAGTACTTC.

V gene TRBV7-6 combines with J gene TRBJ1-1; tentatively, D is TRBD1 (6 bases). This CDR3 is 13 amino acids long. Germline V lookup: CDR1 SGHVS, CDR2 FNYEAQ. Trimming pared 2 bases from V and 4 bases from J, leaving 8 bases between. In DNA, the CDR3 is TGTGCCAGCAGCTTATCACAGGGCACTGAAGCTTTCTTT. Residues: CASSLSQGTEAFF.